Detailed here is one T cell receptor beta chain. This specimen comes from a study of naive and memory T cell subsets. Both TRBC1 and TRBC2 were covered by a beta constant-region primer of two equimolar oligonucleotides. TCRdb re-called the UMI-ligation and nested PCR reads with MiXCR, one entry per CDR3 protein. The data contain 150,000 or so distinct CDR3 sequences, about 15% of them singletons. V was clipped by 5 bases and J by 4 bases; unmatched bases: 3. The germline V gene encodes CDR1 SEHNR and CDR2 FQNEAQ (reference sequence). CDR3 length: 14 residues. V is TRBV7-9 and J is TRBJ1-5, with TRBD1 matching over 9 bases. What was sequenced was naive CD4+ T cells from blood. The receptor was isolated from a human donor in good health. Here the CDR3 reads CASSRGQGNQPQHF. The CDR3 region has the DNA TGTGCCAGCAGCCGGGGACAGGGAAATCAGCCCCAGCATTTT.